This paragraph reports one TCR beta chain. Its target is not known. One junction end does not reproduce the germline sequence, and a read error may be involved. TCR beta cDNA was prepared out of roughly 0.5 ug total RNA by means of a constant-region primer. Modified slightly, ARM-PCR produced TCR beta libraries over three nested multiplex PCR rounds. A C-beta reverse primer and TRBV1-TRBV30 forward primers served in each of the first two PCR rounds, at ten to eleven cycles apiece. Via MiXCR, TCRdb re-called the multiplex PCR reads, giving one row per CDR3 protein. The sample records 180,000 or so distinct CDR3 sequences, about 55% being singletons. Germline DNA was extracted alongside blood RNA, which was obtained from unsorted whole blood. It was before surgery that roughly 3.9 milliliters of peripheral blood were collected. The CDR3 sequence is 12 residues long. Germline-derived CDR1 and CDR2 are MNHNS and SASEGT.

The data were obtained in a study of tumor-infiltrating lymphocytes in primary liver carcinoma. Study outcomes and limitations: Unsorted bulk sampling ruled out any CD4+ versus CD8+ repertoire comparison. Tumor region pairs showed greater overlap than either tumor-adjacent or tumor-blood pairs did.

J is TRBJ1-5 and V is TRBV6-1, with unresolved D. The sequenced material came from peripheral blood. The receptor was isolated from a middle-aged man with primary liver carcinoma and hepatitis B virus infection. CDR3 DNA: TGTGCCAGCAGGGCCGCCAATCAGCCCAAGCATTTT. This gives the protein CASRAANQPKHF.